Listed here are 19 T cell receptor beta chains from one sample, sequenced in a study of T-cell memory formation after mild COVID-19. TCRdb reprocessed the 5' RACE reads with MiXCR, giving one entry per CDR3 protein. The sample includes under 300,000 distinct CDR3 sequences, around 15% of them seen just once. Material for sequencing was PBMCs or a T cell subset sorted from them (not recorded which). The source of these receptors is a man younger than 30 who had mild COVID-19 (a few samples of this study predate the infection). Cell type and time point are not known.

The genes are TRBV19 and TRBJ1-1, with D tentatively TRBD1 (5 bases). V was clipped by 5 bases and J by 0 bases, with 16 bases between them. Germline V lookup: CDR1 LNHDA, CDR2 SQIVND (reference sequence). The CDR3 is made up of 16 amino acids. The CDR3 DNA sequence: TGTGCCAGTAGTCCAGGGCTACTGGAGATGAACACTGAAGCTTTCTTT. This encodes CASSPGLLEMNTEAFF.

A few counts support this clonotype. This chain connects TRBV4-1 to TRBJ1-3, with 7 bases fitting TRBD1. The germline V gene has CDR1 MGHRA and CDR2 YSYEKL. The CDR3 covers 16 residues. The junction had 7 bases not matched to a gene; V was cut back by 2 bases and J by 3 bases. Here the CDR3 reads CASSQTVRGLGNTIYF. CDR3 DNA: TGCGCCAGCAGCCAAACGGTGAGGGGGCTTGGAAACACCATATATTTT.

V and J are TRBV12-3 or TRBV12-4 and TRBJ1-1; D not certain. The CDR3 loop spans 15 amino acids. Trimming left V 5 bases short and J 0 bases short, with 13 bases between. The CDR3 DNA follows: TGTGCCAGCAGTGACCCTCAATTTATGAACACTGAAGCTTTCTTT. Encoded protein: CASSDPQFMNTEAFF.

This clonotype appeared a few times. The gene calls are TRBV18 and TRBJ2-5; 8 bases are shared with TRBD1. The CDR3 spans 13 residues. The V gene's germline CDR1 is KGHSH and CDR2 LQKENI. Trimming cost V 3 bases and J 4 bases; bases outside gene matches: 1. CDR3 nucleotides: TGTGCCAGCTCACCCGGACAGGGAGAGACCCAGTACTTC. This translates into CASSPGQGETQYF.

This chain connects TRBV7-9 to TRBJ1-1, with a weak D call TRBD1 (6 bases). Germline assignment: CDR1 SEHNR and CDR2 FQNEAQ (reference sequence). V dropped 0 bases and J dropped 3 bases, with 11 bases sitting between them. CDR3 length: 15 residues. This CDR3 reads CASSLASGADTEAFF. As DNA, the CDR3 is TGTGCCAGCAGCTTAGCATCAGGGGCGGACACTGAAGCTTTCTTT.

V is TRBV20-1 and J is TRBJ1-1; D is unresolved. Germline-derived CDR1 and CDR2 are DFQATT and SNEGSKA (reference sequence). V was cut by 3 bases and J by 0 bases, with 11 bases left in between. The CDR3 totals 14 residues. The CDR3 DNA reads as TGCAGTGCTAGGGAAGCTGGGGTGAACACTGAAGCTTTCTTT. As protein: CSAREAGVNTEAFF.

This clonotype was detected ten times or more. The chain is built from TRBV10-3 and TRBJ1-2; D unclear. Germline assignment: CDR1 ENHRY and CDR2 SYGVKD. The CDR3 sequence is 16 residues long. Trimming pared 0 bases from V and 5 bases from J, leaving 16 bases between. The CDR3 region has the DNA TGTGCCATCAGTGAGTCGACTCGAGGCTTTTCATATGGCTACACCTTC. It encodes CAISESTRGFSYGYTF.

This clonotype was observed many times. The chain carries TRBV20-1 and TRBJ1-6; no definite D call. Trimming took off 1 base at V and 6 bases at J, with 7 bases between the two ends. Per the germline V gene, CDR1 is DFQATT and CDR2 is SNEGSKA (reference sequence). The CDR3 length is 13 residues. The CDR3 loop reads CSARAEFNSPLHF. The CDR3 DNA is TGCAGTGCTAGAGCCGAATTTAATTCACCCCTCCACTTT.

The genes are TRBV28 and TRBJ1-5; D possibly corresponds to TRBD1 (5 bases). V shed 6 bases and J shed 2 bases, with 14 bases lying between them. From germline, CDR1 is MDHEN and CDR2 SYDVKM. This CDR3 is 15 amino acids long. As DNA, the CDR3 is TGTGCCAGCAGGGAAAGAGAGACAGGCAATCAGCCCCAGCATTTT. It yields the protein CASRERETGNQPQHF. The full variable domain, its missing parts supplied by reference TRBV28 and TRBJ1-5, is DVKVTQSSRYLVKRTGEKVFLECVQDMDHENMFWYRQDPGLGLRLIYFSYDVKMKEKGDIPEGYSVSREKKERFSLILESASTNQTSMYLCASRERETGNQPQHFGDGTRLSIL.

V gene TRBV20-1 combines with J gene TRBJ2-7; 7 nucleotides match TRBD1. J lost 2 bases, V lost 3 bases, and 1 base had no gene match. The CDR3 totals 12 residues. In germline, CDR1 is DFQATT, CDR2 SNEGSKA (reference sequence). In DNA, the CDR3 is TGCAGTGCTAGGACAGGGACCTACGAGCAGTACTTC. Protein sequence: CSARTGTYEQYF.

This clonotype was observed at least ten times. The chain couples TRBV28 to TRBJ2-1; the D is unclear. The CDR3 has 12 residues. Between the trimmed V and J ends, which lost 5 bases and 9 bases, there was a span of 11 bases. The V gene's germline CDR1 is MDHEN and CDR2 SYDVKM. The CDR3 DNA reads as TGTGCCAGCAGTACACCAGGACGTGAGCAGTTCTTC. It codes for CASSTPGREQFF. The entire variable domain, with the rest obtained from reference TRBV28 and TRBJ2-1, is as follows: DVKVTQSSRYLVKRTGEKVFLECVQDMDHENMFWYRQDPGLGLRLIYFSYDVKMKEKGDIPEGYSVSREKKERFSLILESASTNQTSMYLCASSTPGREQFFGPGTRLTVL.

This clonotype turned up a few times. At one end the junction does not follow the germline gene, possibly because of a read error. The chain has TRBV7-9 and TRBJ2-4; 13 positions match TRBD2. The CDR3 consists of 11 residues. Germline loops: CDR1 SEHNR, CDR2 FQNEAQ (reference sequence). CDR3 sequence: CASSPGLAGLF. The CDR3 DNA sequence: TGTGCCAGCAGCCCGGGACTAGCGGGACTCTTC.

The V and J genes are TRBV4-3 and TRBJ2-1, with 9 bases lining up with TRBD2. The CDR3 has 15 amino acids. J gave up 8 bases and V 4 bases, and 9 bases lay outside the gene matches. Germline lookup yields CDR1 LGHNA and CDR2 YSLEER. The CDR3 here is CASSPLAGGGYEQFF. CDR3 coding DNA: TGCGCCAGCAGCCCCCTTGCGGGGGGGGGATATGAGCAGTTCTTC.

This sequence joins TRBV5-1 and TRBJ1-5, with D tentatively TRBD1 (5 bases). Trimming pared 1 base from V and 3 bases from J, leaving 11 bases between. Germline assignment: CDR1 SGHRS and CDR2 YFSETQ. This CDR3 is built from 15 residues. As DNA, the CDR3 is TGCGCCAGCAGCTTGCGAGGGGCGCTCAATCAGCCCCAGCATTTT. Protein product: CASSLRGALNQPQHF.

This clonotype was counted between two and nine times. The V and J genes are TRBV4-1 and TRBJ2-3; TRBD1 matches 8 bases. Germline lookup yields CDR1 MGHRA and CDR2 YSYEKL. The V and J ends lost 1 base and 2 bases, in that order; junction bases with no gene match: 5. CDR3 size: 16 residues. DNA for the CDR3: TGCGCCAGCAGCCAAGGCACAGGGGGATCCACAGATACGCAGTATTTT. It encodes CASSQGTGGSTDTQYF.

The gene calls are TRBV5-5 and TRBJ1-1, with D maybe TRBD1 (5 bases). Germline V gene data show CDR1 as SGHKS and CDR2 as YYEKEE (reference sequence). Deletions cut 6 bases from V and 0 bases from J, with 9 bases between. The CDR3 runs 13 residues. This CDR3 is CASTGGMNTEAFF. The CDR3 DNA reads as TGTGCCAGCACTGGGGGGATGAACACTGAAGCTTTCTTT.

This clonotype occurred a few times. This sequence joins TRBV12-3 or TRBV12-4 and TRBJ1-2; D not resolved. Trimming stripped 5 bases from V and 0 bases from J, with 13 bases between. The CDR3 runs to 15 residues. CDR3 nucleotide sequence: TGTGCCAGCAGTCCAGTTGTCGGATCTAACTATGGCTACACCTTC. It translates to CASSPVVGSNYGYTF.

This clonotype was recorded many times. The chain combines TRBV5-5 with TRBJ2-1; 10 nucleotides agree with TRBD2. V shed 2 bases, J shed 6 bases, and the junction held 5 bases outside the gene matches. This CDR3 region has 15 residues. Per the germline V gene, CDR1 is SGHKS and CDR2 is YYEKEE (reference sequence). CDR3 DNA: TGTGCCAGCAGCTTTCTTAGCGGGGGGATCAATGAGCAGTTCTTC. It codes for CASSFLSGGINEQFF. The full variable domain, with the rest looked up from reference TRBV5-5 and TRBJ2-1, is DAGVTQSPTHLIKTRGQQVTLRCSPISGHKSVSWYQQVLGQGPQFIFQYYEKEERGRGNFPDRFSARQFPNYSSELNVNALLLGDSALYLCASSFLSGGINEQFFGPGTRLTVL.

Many counts were recorded for this clonotype. The genes are TRBV5-5 and TRBJ2-3; D call uncertain. V was trimmed by 7 bases and J by 2 bases, leaving 20 bases between them. The CDR3 totals 16 residues. CDR1 is SGHKS and CDR2 is YYEKEE in the germline V gene (reference sequence). Here the CDR3 DNA reads TGTGCCAGCCGGTTCCGTGATGGGGTAGTCACAGATACGCAGTATTTT. This translates into CASRFRDGVVTDTQYF.